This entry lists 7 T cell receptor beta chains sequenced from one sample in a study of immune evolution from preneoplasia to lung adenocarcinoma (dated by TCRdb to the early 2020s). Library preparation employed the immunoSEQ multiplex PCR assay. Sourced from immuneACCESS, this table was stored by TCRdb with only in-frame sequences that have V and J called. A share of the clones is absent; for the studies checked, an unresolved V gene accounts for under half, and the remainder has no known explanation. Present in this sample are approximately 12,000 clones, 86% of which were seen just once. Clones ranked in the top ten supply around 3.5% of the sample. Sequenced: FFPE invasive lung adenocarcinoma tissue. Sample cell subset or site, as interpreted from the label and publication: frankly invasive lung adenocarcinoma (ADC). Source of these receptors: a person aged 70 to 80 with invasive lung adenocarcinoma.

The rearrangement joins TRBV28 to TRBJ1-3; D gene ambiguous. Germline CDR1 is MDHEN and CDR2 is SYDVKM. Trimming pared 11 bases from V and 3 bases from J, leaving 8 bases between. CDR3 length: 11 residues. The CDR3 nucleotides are TGTGCCGGCCTAAGTGGAAACACCATATATTTT. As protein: CAGLSGNTIYF.

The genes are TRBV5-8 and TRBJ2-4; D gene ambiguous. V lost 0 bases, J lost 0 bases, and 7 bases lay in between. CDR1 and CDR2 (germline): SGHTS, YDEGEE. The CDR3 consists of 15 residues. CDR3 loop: CASSLGSLAKNIQYF. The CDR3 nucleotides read TGTGCCAGCAGCTTGGGTTCTCTAGCCAAAAACATTCAGTACTTC.

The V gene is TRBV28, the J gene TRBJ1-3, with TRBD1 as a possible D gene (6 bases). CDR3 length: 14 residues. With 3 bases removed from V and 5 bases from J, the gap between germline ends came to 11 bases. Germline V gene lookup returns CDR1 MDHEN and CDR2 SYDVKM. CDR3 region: CASSFRGARNTIYF. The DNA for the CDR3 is TGTGCCAGCAGTTTCCGGGGGGCTAGAAACACCATATATTTT.

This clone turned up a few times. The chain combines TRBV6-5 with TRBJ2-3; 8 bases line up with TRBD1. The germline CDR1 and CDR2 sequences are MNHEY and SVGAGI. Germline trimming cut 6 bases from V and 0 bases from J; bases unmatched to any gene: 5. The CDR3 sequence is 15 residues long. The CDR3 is CASRRTGSSTDTQYF. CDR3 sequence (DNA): TGTGCCAGCAGAAGGACAGGGTCTAGCACAGATACGCAGTATTTT.

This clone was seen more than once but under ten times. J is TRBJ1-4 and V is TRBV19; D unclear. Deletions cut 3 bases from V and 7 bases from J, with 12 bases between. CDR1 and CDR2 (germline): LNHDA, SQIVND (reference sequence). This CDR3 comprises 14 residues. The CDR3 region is CASSMGRYAEKLFF. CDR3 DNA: TGTGCCAGTAGTATGGGCCGGTATGCTGAAAAACTGTTTTTT.

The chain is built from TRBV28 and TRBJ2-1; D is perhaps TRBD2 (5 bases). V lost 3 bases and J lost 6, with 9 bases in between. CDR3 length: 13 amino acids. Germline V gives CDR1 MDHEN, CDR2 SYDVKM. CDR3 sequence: CASSLGAGNEQFF. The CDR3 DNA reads TGTGCCAGCAGTTTGGGCGCGGGCAATGAGCAGTTCTTC.

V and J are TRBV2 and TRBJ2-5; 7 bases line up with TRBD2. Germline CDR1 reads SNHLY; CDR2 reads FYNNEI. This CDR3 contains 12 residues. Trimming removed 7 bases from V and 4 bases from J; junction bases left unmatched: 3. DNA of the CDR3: TGTGCCAGCAATGGACTAGTAGAGACCCAGTACTTC. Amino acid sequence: CASNGLVETQYF.